This entry lists 3 T cell receptor beta chains sequenced from one sample in a study of T-cell reconstitution after alpha-beta-depleted transplantation in children (TCRdb year 2016). The treatment or condition label, as the study defines it: allogeneic hematopoietic cell transplantation with graft depleted of TCRalphabeta T cells and CD19 B cells. The library was made by PCR. Sequencer: Illumina HiSeq 2500. TCR libraries were prepared with molecular barcoding, using unique molecular identifiers to normalize TCRbeta repertoire quantification. TCRdb's own reprocessing of the public reads used fastp at Q25 and MiXCR and kept productive beta chains. Rows matching on CDR3 protein sequence are summarized as one entry with the most common DNA and genes. Recorded for this sample are about 340,000 distinct CDR3 sequences; 15% to 20% of them occurred a single time. The leading ten clones occupy around 43% of the sample.

Material: PBMCs, mostly from graft donor cells, obtained 360 days after TCRalphabeta/CD19-depleted stem cell transplant. These receptors came from a male patient between 2 and 15 years old who had a stem cell transplant for acute lymphoblastic leukemia, so the T cells may come from the graft donor.

The rearrangement links TRBV9 to TRBJ2-5; no definite D call. This CDR3 is 13 amino acids long. The ends were cut back, 0 bases at V and 4 bases at J, with 7 bases in the middle. Germline V gene lookup returns CDR1 SGDLS and CDR2 YYNGEE. CDR3 residues: CASSVGVGETQYF. The CDR3 DNA sequence: TGTGCCAGCAGCGTAGGGGTGGGAGAGACCCAGTACTTC.

The chain links TRBV27 to TRBJ1-1; TRBD1 agrees at 8 bases. After removal of 5 bases from V and 7 bases from J, the junction contained 6 bases not matched to a gene. The CDR3 loop spans 13 amino acids. Looked up from germline, CDR1 is MNHEY and CDR2 is SMNVEV (reference sequence). CDR3 DNA sequence: TGTGCCAGCAGTCCCCAGGGGGCGCGTGAAGCTTTCTTT. Amino acids: CASSPQGAREAFF.

In this sample, this clonotype turned up a few times. J is TRBJ2-5 and V is TRBV27, with D hard to call. The CDR3 length is 14 residues. V gave up 3 bases and J gave up 4 bases, with 12 bases separating them. The germline CDR1 and CDR2 sequences are MNHEY and SMNVEV (reference sequence). The CDR3 region is CASSLLGTAETQYF. DNA for the CDR3: TGTGCCAGCAGTTTGTTAGGAACCGCAGAGACCCAGTACTTC.